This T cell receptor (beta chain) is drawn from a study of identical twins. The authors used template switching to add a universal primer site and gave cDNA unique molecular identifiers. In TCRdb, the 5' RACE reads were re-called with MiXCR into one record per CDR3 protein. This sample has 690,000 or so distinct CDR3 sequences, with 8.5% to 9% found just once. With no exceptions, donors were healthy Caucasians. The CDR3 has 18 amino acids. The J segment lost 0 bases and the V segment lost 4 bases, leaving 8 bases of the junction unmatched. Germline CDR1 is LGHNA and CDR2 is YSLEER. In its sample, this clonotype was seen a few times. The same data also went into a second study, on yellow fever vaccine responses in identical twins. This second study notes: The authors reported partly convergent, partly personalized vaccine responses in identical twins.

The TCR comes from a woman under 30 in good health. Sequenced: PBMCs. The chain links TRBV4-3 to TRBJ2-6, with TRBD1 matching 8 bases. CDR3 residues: CASSPTGTGRSGANVLTF. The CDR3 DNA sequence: TGCGCCAGCAGCCCAACCGGGACAGGCCGCTCTGGGGCCAACGTCCTGACTTTC.